A selection of T cell receptor beta chains follows, all from one sample in a study of circulating CD8 cells and anti-PD-1 response in melanoma. TCRdb re-called the reads through MiXCR, storing one row per CDR3 protein. The data contain about 390 distinct CDR3 sequences, over 12% of them singletons. The starting material was CD8+ T cells from PBMCs, obtained at baseline or after one month of anti-PD-1 therapy (not recorded which). These receptors were taken from a human donor with melanoma. Both conserved end residues are part of each CDR3. Fields, in order: clone size, V gene, J gene, CDR3 length, D gene, CDR3 protein, CDR3 DNA. The D gene is left open where the match is weak. Clone size is shown for a subset of rows, as once, few, many or a class of expanded clone.

size: hyperexpanded
V: TRBV5-4
J: TRBJ2-4
length: 16
D: .
CDR3: CASSSRDYLAKNIQYF
DNA: TGTGCCAGCAGCTCCCGGGATTACCTAGCCAAAAACATTCAGTACTTC

size: medium-sized
V: TRBV10-3
J: TRBJ2-1
length: 13
D: TRBD2
CDR3: CAIFSGRSDEQFF
DNA: TGTGCCATTTTTAGCGGGAGATCCGATGAGCAGTTCTTC

size: .
V: TRBV2
J: TRBJ1-5
length: 14
D: TRBD1
CDR3: CASSQTGVGQPQHF
DNA: TGTGCCAGCAGTCAGACAGGGGTGGGGCAGCCCCAGCATTTT

size: .
V: TRBV4-2
J: TRBJ2-5
length: 13
D: .
CDR3: CASSQGGRETQYF
DNA: TGTGCCAGCAGCCAAGGGGGCCGGGAGACCCAGTACTTC

size: medium-sized
V: TRBV19
J: TRBJ1-1
length: 13
D: .
CDR3: CASSIQGSTEAFF
DNA: TGTGCCAGTAGTATACAGGGTAGTACTGAAGCTTTCTTT

size: large
V: TRBV29-1
J: TRBJ2-7
length: 15
D: .
CDR3: CSVGGVQDAPYEQYF
DNA: TGCAGTGTAGGGGGTGTCCAAGATGCACCCTACGAGCAGTACTTC

size: medium-sized
V: TRBV24-1
J: TRBJ2-1
length: 16
D: TRBD1
CDR3: CATQESRDRVYNEQFF
DNA: TGTGCCACGCAGGAATCCCGGGACAGGGTCTACAATGAGCAGTTCTTC

size: large
V: TRBV27
J: TRBJ2-7
length: 13
D: .
CDR3: CASSFTSVGEQYF
DNA: TGTGCCAGCAGTTTCACTTCTGTAGGGGAGCAGTACTTC

size: medium-sized
V: TRBV19
J: TRBJ2-1
length: 13
D: .
CDR3: CASSGAKYNEQFF
DNA: TGTGCCAGTAGCGGGGCGAAATACAATGAGCAGTTCTTC

size: medium-sized
V: TRBV7-3
J: TRBJ2-1
length: 15
D: TRBD2
CDR3: CASSRLAGGVGEQFF
DNA: TGTGCCAGCAGCCGACTGGCGGGAGGGGTAGGTGAGCAGTTCTTC

size: once
V: TRBV27
J: TRBJ2-7
length: 13
D: .
CDR3: CAGGFTTAGEQYF
DNA: TGTGCCGGCGGTTTTACAACTGCGGGCGAGCAGTACTTC

size: medium-sized
V: TRBV27
J: TRBJ2-2
length: 14
D: .
CDR3: CASGATSRTGELFF
DNA: TGTGCCAGTGGGGCCACTAGCCGCACCGGGGAGCTGTTTTTT

size: medium-sized
V: TRBV2
J: TRBJ2-7
length: 14
D: .
CDR3: CASSDQSMSYEQYF
DNA: TGTGCCAGCAGTGACCAGTCTATGTCCTACGAGCAGTACTTC

size: large
V: TRBV20-1
J: TRBJ2-7
length: 16
D: TRBD1
CDR3: CSPRGRRDRGDYEQYF
DNA: TGCAGTCCCAGGGGCAGACGGGACAGGGGCGACTACGAGCAGTACTTC

size: medium-sized
V: TRBV27
J: TRBJ2-7
length: 16
D: TRBD2
CDR3: CASSTPLAGVPYEQYF
DNA: TGTGCCAGCAGTACCCCACTAGCGGGAGTACCCTACGAGCAGTACTTC

size: medium-sized
V: TRBV27
J: TRBJ2-5
length: 15
D: TRBD2
CDR3: CASSSTPGGFVTQYF
DNA: TGTGCCAGCAGTTCGACTCCGGGGGGGTTTGTGACCCAGTACTTC

size: medium-sized
V: TRBV9
J: TRBJ2-5
length: 18
D: TRBD2
CDR3: CASSVGGLAGPRQETQYF
DNA: TGTGCCAGCAGCGTAGGGGGACTAGCGGGACCGAGACAAGAGACCCAGTACTTC

size: medium-sized
V: TRBV28
J: TRBJ2-1
length: 15
D: TRBD2
CDR3: CASKKQPGLAGEQFF
DNA: TGTGCCAGCAAAAAACAACCAGGACTAGCGGGAGAGCAGTTCTTC

size: medium-sized
V: TRBV20-1
J: TRBJ1-3
length: 15
D: .
CDR3: CSARDRGKSGNTIYF
DNA: TGCAGTGCTAGAGATCGGGGGAAATCTGGAAACACCATATATTTT

size: large
V: TRBV28
J: TRBJ1-1
length: 16
D: .
CDR3: CATSRTVHFQNTEAFF
DNA: TGTGCCACCTCCCGGACAGTCCACTTCCAGAACACTGAAGCTTTCTTT

size: medium-sized
V: TRBV28
J: TRBJ2-7
length: 14
D: .
CDR3: CASRDVGSPYEQYF
DNA: TGTGCCAGCAGGGATGTAGGGTCACCCTACGAGCAGTACTTC

size: medium-sized
V: TRBV25-1
J: TRBJ2-5
length: 14
D: .
CDR3: CASSERGFQETQYF
DNA: TGTGCCAGCAGTGAAAGGGGGTTCCAAGAGACCCAGTACTTC

size: .
V: TRBV27
J: TRBJ2-3
length: 16
D: TRBD2
CDR3: CASSEGLALSADTQYF
DNA: TGTGCCAGCAGTGAGGGACTAGCGCTTTCAGCAGATACGCAGTATTTT

size: medium-sized
V: TRBV7-3
J: TRBJ2-7
length: 15
D: TRBD2
CDR3: CASSRGVGEGYEQYF
DNA: TGTGCCAGCAGCCGGGGCGTTGGGGAGGGATACGAGCAGTACTTC

size: large
V: TRBV7-2
J: TRBJ1-2
length: 13
D: .
CDR3: CASSLEENYGYTF
DNA: TGTGCCAGCAGCCTAGAGGAGAACTATGGCTACACCTTC

size: .
V: TRBV7-3
J: TRBJ2-2
length: 16
D: .
CDR3: CASSSTMGVNTGELFF
DNA: TGTGCCAGCAGCTCCACGATGGGGGTGAACACCGGGGAGCTGTTTTTT

size: medium-sized
V: TRBV7-3
J: TRBJ2-3
length: 15
D: TRBD2
CDR3: CASSLAGSLGDTQYF
DNA: TGTGCCAGCAGTTTAGCGGGCTCGCTCGGAGATACGCAGTATTTT

size: .
V: TRBV29-1
J: TRBJ2-7
length: 14
D: .
CDR3: CSVDNSGPLGEQYF
DNA: TGCAGCGTTGATAATAGCGGCCCCCTCGGGGAGCAGTACTTC

size: large
V: TRBV11-2
J: TRBJ2-7
length: 15
D: TRBD1
CDR3: CASRPIDRGDNEQYF
DNA: TGTGCCAGCAGACCCATAGACAGGGGGGACAACGAGCAGTACTTC

size: medium-sized
V: TRBV2
J: TRBJ2-7
length: 14
D: .
CDR3: CASSPVQSSYEQYF
DNA: TGTGCCAGCAGCCCGGTCCAAAGCTCCTACGAGCAGTACTTC

size: .
V: TRBV19
J: TRBJ2-1
length: 14
D: TRBD2
CDR3: CASKLAGGTNPQFF
DNA: TGTGCCAGCAAACTAGCGGGAGGGACTAATCCCCAGTTCTTC

size: medium-sized
V: TRBV5-1
J: TRBJ2-2
length: 16
D: TRBD2
CDR3: CASSFFAGGPTGELFF
DNA: TGCGCCAGCAGCTTTTTTGCGGGAGGGCCCACCGGGGAGCTGTTTTTT

size: few
V: TRBV28
J: TRBJ1-1
length: 18
D: .
CDR3: CASRPPLPLNGAHTEAFF
DNA: TGTGCCAGCAGGCCGCCCCTGCCCCTAAACGGGGCGCACACTGAAGCTTTCTTT

size: medium-sized
V: TRBV28
J: TRBJ2-3
length: 15
D: .
CDR3: CASSFSGTGTDTQYF
DNA: TGTGCCAGCAGTTTTTCCGGGACGGGGACAGATACGCAGTATTTT

size: few
V: TRBV7-8
J: TRBJ1-1
length: 11
D: .
CDR3: CASSLNTEAFF
DNA: TGTGCCAGCAGCCTGAACACTGAAGCTTTCTTT

size: medium-sized
V: TRBV9
J: TRBJ1-6
length: 13
D: .
CDR3: CASSVAEGSPLHF
DNA: TGTGCCAGCAGCGTAGCCGAGGGATCACCCCTCCACTTT

size: medium-sized
V: TRBV12-3/TRBV12-4
J: TRBJ2-7
length: 15
D: .
CDR3: CASSWANLPTYEQYF
DNA: TGTGCCAGCAGTTGGGCCAACCTACCTACCTACGAGCAGTACTTC

size: large
V: TRBV7-9
J: TRBJ1-4
length: 15
D: .
CDR3: CASSSPLVKGEKLFF
DNA: TGTGCCAGCAGCTCCCCCCTAGTCAAGGGGGAAAAACTGTTTTTT